The next 22 T cell receptor beta chains were all read from a single sample in a study of blood T cell repertoires in COVID-19. The table came from immunoSEQ multiplex PCR; TCRdb's copy has only in-frame clones and leaves some out. Here the sample spans under 250,000 clones, approximately 78% being singletons. Source material: peripheral blood. The receptors derive from a woman aged 35 to 49 with acute or convalescent COVID-19.

This clone was detected once. The chain has TRBV5-5 and TRBJ2-7, with TRBD1 matching over 8 bases. CDR1 is SGHKS and CDR2 is YYEKEE in the germline V gene (reference sequence). The CDR3 contains 15 residues. V dropped 7 bases and J dropped 3; count of bases not matched to a gene: 12. CDR3 DNA: TGTGCCAGCCATGTGCCCGGACAGGGCTTCTACGAGCAGTACTTC. It translates to CASHVPGQGFYEQYF.

The rearrangement joins TRBV10-3 to TRBJ1-2; no reliable D call. The length of the CDR3 is 12 residues. Trimming removed 4 bases at V and 5 bases at J, with 8 bases between. Per the germline V gene, CDR1 is ENHRY and CDR2 is SYGVKD. CDR3 loop: CAISASEYGYTF. The CDR3 DNA reads TGTGCCATCAGTGCCTCGGAGTATGGCTACACCTTC.

V is TRBV12-3 or TRBV12-4 and J is TRBJ2-5; TRBD1 is a possible D gene (5 bases). This CDR3 spans 13 amino acids. V gave up 7 bases and J gave up 1 base, with 10 bases separating them. CDR3 sequence (DNA): TGTGCCAGCAACCTCGACAGCCAAGAGACCCAGTACTTC. This encodes CASNLDSQETQYF.

This sequence joins TRBV3-1 (or the pseudogene TRBV3-2) and TRBJ1-3, with a weak D call TRBD1 (5 bases). Germline V gives CDR1 LGHDT, CDR2 YNNKEL (reference sequence). Trimming cost V 0 bases and J 6 bases, with 15 bases left between them. This CDR3 is 16 amino acids long. CDR3 region: CASSQERGEIENTIYF. The CDR3 DNA is TGTGCCAGCAGCCAAGAAAGGGGCGAGATTGAAAACACCATATATTTT.

This chain joins TRBV18 and TRBJ1-1; 10 bases match TRBD1. This CDR3 has 15 amino acids. CDR1 and CDR2 (germline): KGHSH, LQKENI. Unmatched junction bases numbered 7, after V lost 4 bases and J lost 5 bases. CDR3 in amino acids: CASSQRQGAWTEAFF. The DNA for the CDR3 is TGTGCCAGCTCACAGCGACAGGGGGCCTGGACTGAAGCTTTCTTT.

This clone is a singleton in its sample. This chain uses TRBV7-9 with TRBJ2-3, with 12 bases fitting TRBD2. The V gene's germline CDR1 is SEHNR and CDR2 FQNEAQ (reference sequence). The CDR3 is 15 amino acids. J was trimmed by 6 bases and V by 5 bases; bases with no gene match: 6. As DNA, the CDR3 is TGTGCCAGCAGCGCGACTAGCGGGGGTTGGGATACGCAGTATTTT. Translating gives CASSATSGGWDTQYF.

The count of this clone is one. This chain joins TRBV6-6 and TRBJ2-7; no reliable D call. Per germline, CDR1 MNHNY and CDR2 SVGAGI (reference sequence). V was pared by 6 bases and J by 1 base, with 10 bases between. The CDR3 consists of 13 residues. In DNA, the CDR3 is TGTGCCAGCAGCTTCGCCGGGTCCTACGAGCAGTACTTC. Its translation is CASSFAGSYEQYF.

The chain employs TRBV4-1 and TRBJ1-6; 8 bases agree with TRBD1. Per the germline V gene, CDR1 is MGHRA and CDR2 is YSYEKL. CDR3 size: 18 residues. V was pared by 2 bases and J by 0 bases, with 6 bases of the junction left unmatched. The CDR3 DNA follows: TGCGCCAGCAGCCAAAAGGACAGGGTTAGCTCCTATAATTCACCCCTCCACTTT. Residues: CASSQKDRVSSYNSPLHF.

The chain is built from TRBV4-2 and TRBJ2-3, with D maybe TRBD1 (5 bases). The V end was cut by 1 base, the J end by 2 bases, with 7 bases between. The CDR3 runs 14 residues. Germline loops: CDR1 LGHNA, CDR2 YNFKEQ. The CDR3 region is CASSQAGFTDTQYF. DNA for the CDR3: TGTGCCAGCAGCCAAGCAGGGTTCACAGATACGCAGTATTTT.

CDR3 nucleotides: TGTGCCACCAGTGTCCAGGGAGGCTATGGCTACACCTTC. Protein product: CATSVQGGYGYTF. The V and J genes are TRBV24-1 and TRBJ1-2; tentative D call: TRBD1 (5 bases). Germline V gene lookup returns CDR1 KGHDR and CDR2 SFDVKD. The V end was cut by 5 bases, the J end by 4 bases, with 10 bases between. There are 13 residues in the CDR3.

In DNA form, the CDR3 reads TGTGCCAGTCAACCGGGGGACAGGATTGCAAATACGCAGTATTTT. Its translation: CASQPGDRIANTQYF. The gene calls are TRBV28 and TRBJ2-3, with TRBD1 matching over 8 bases. Germline V gene sequence: CDR1 MDHEN, CDR2 SYDVKM. J gave up 7 bases and V 9 bases, and 15 bases lay outside the gene matches. This CDR3 comprises 15 residues.

The chain's CDR3 is CASGDREDSPLHF. In nucleotides, the CDR3 is TGTGCCAGCGGAGACAGGGAAGATTCACCCCTCCACTTT. This sequence joins TRBV6-5 and TRBJ1-6; 7 bases align to TRBD1. This CDR3 comprises 13 residues. J was trimmed by 8 bases and V by 8 bases; bases with no gene match: 6. Germline-derived CDR1 and CDR2 are MNHEY and SVGAGI.

V gene TRBV7-2 combines with J gene TRBJ2-7; the D is unclear. V was shortened by 5 bases and J by 2 bases, with 4 bases between the two germline ends. Per germline, CDR1 SGHTA and CDR2 FQGNSA. This CDR3 region has 11 residues. The CDR3, as DNA: TGTGCCAGCAGCAGAGCCTACGAGCAGTACTTC. This codes for CASSRAYEQYF.

This clone was seen only once. V and J are TRBV27 and TRBJ2-7, with 9 bases aligning to TRBD2. The germline CDR1 and CDR2 sequences are MNHEY and SMNVEV (reference sequence). The ends lost 5 bases at V and 6 bases at J; junction bases unmatched: 2. The CDR3 is 12 residues long. The CDR3 loop reads CASSGLASEQYF. Here the CDR3 DNA reads TGTGCCAGCAGTGGACTAGCGAGCGAGCAGTACTTC.

This clone was seen just once. The gene calls are TRBV7-9 and TRBJ1-5; D is uncertain. The CDR3 has 14 residues. The germline V gene has CDR1 SEHNR and CDR2 FQNEAQ (reference sequence). The V and J ends lost 7 bases and 1 base respectively, with 11 bases between them. The CDR3, as DNA: TGTGCCAGCACGACATCCCAGAGCAATCAGCCCCAGCATTTT. Protein product: CASTTSQSNQPQHF.

In its sample, this clone was seen a few times. This chain connects TRBV6-1 to TRBJ1-2; D is ambiguous. The CDR3 has 15 residues. CDR1 is MNHNS and CDR2 is SASEGT in the germline V gene. Trimming removed 3 bases from V and 6 bases from J, with 17 bases in between. The CDR3 bases are TGTGCCAGCAGTGAGAGTGGACTAGGAAGGGATGGCTACACCTTC. Amino acid sequence: CASSESGLGRDGYTF.

The chain carries TRBV18 and TRBJ1-3, with 8 bases matching TRBD1. The CDR3 extends over 16 amino acids. CDR1 KGHSH and CDR2 LQKENI come from the germline V gene. J lost 4 bases, V lost 4 bases, and 9 bases had no gene match. CDR3 sequence: CASSQDQGAAGNTIYF. CDR3 in DNA: TGTGCCAGCTCACAAGATCAGGGGGCGGCAGGAAACACCATATATTTT.

The CDR3 nucleotides are TGTGCCAGCAGCCAAGCCCGCAGGGATTACTATGGCTACACCTTC. Translated, it gives CASSQARRDYYGYTF. The chain couples TRBV14 to TRBJ1-2; tentatively, D is TRBD1 (5 bases). The CDR3 loop spans 15 amino acids. V gave up 1 base and J gave up 3 bases, with 12 bases separating them. CDR1 is SGHDN, CDR2 FVKESK, per germline.

The sample holds a few counts of this clone. The V gene is TRBV7-2, the J gene TRBJ1-1, with 7 bases aligning to TRBD1. The CDR3 loop spans 14 amino acids. In germline, CDR1 is SGHTA, CDR2 FQGNSA. V lost 5 bases and J lost 4; bases outside the gene matches: 7. CDR3 sequence reads: CASSARGRSTEAFF. The CDR3 bases are TGTGCCAGCAGCGCAAGGGGGCGGAGCACTGAAGCTTTCTTT.

The table lists this clone with a few counts. V is TRBV6-2 or TRBV6-3 and J is TRBJ2-7, with a possible D match to TRBD2 (5 bases). V was clipped by 0 bases and J by 7 bases, with 10 bases between them. This CDR3 spans 13 amino acids. Germline values: CDR1 MNHEY, CDR2 SVGEGT. The DNA of the CDR3 is TGTGCCAGCAGTTACTCCCGACCGGGGGAGCAGTACTTC. Encoded protein: CASSYSRPGEQYF.

The chain combines TRBV7-8 with TRBJ2-7; tentatively, D is TRBD2 (5 bases). Trimming removed 5 bases from V and 7 bases from J, with 21 bases in between. The germline V gene has CDR1 SGHVS and CDR2 FQNEAQ. CDR3 length equals 15 residues. The CDR3 here is CASSISGNAVWEQYF. In DNA form, the CDR3 reads TGTGCCAGCAGCATATCCGGGAACGCTGTGTGGGAGCAGTACTTC.

The rearrangement uses TRBV12-5 and TRBJ2-1; 10 bases map to TRBD2. There are 21 residues in the CDR3. Germline values: CDR1 LGHNT, CDR2 FRNRAP. V shed 3 bases and J 0 bases; nucleotides not matched to a gene: 17. Here the CDR3 reads CASGLPGDSRLAGSSYNEQFF. The CDR3 DNA reads as TGTGCTAGTGGTTTACCCGGAGACTCGAGACTAGCGGGCAGCTCCTACAATGAGCAGTTCTTC.